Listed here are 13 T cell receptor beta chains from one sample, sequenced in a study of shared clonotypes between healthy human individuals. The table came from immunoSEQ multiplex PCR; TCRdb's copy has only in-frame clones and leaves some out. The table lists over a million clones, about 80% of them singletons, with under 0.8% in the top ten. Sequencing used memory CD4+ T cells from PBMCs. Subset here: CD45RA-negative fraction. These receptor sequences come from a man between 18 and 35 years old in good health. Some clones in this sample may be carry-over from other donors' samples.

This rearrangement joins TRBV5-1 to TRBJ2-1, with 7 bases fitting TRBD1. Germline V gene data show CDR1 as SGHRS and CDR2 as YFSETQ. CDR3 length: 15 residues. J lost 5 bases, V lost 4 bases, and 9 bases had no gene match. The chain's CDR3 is CASSPLTGINNEQFF. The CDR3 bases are TGCGCCAGCAGCCCACTGACAGGGATCAACAATGAGCAGTTCTTC.

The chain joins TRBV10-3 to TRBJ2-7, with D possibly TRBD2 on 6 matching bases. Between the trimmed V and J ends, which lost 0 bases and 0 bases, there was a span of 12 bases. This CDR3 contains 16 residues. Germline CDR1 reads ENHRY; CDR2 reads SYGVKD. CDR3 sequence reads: CAISESGGKSSYEQYF. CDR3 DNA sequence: TGTGCCATCAGTGAGTCTGGCGGGAAGAGCTCCTACGAGCAGTACTTC.

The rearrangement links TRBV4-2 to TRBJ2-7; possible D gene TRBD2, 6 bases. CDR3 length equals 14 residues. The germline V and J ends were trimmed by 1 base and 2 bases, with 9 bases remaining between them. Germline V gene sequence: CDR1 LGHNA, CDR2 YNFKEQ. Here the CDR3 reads CASSQGWGAYEQYF. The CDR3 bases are TGTGCCAGCAGCCAAGGATGGGGGGCCTACGAGCAGTACTTC.

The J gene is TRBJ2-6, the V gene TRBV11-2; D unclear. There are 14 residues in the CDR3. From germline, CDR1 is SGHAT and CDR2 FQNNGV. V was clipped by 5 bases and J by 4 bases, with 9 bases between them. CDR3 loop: CASSAPSGANVLTF. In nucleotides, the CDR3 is TGTGCCAGCAGCGCTCCGTCCGGGGCCAACGTCCTGACTTTC.

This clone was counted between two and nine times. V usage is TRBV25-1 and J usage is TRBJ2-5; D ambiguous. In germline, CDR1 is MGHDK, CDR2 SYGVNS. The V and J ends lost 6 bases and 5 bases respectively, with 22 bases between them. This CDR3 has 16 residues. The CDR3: CASRGRGSHPQETQYF. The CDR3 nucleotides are TGTGCCAGCAGGGGCCGTGGTAGCCACCCCCAGGAGACCCAGTACTTC.

CDR3 sequence: CASSDNPNVLTF. The CDR3 region has the DNA TGTGCCAGCAGTGACAACCCCAACGTCCTGACTTTC. The chain links TRBV2 to TRBJ2-6; D remains unclear. CDR3 size: 12 residues. V gave up 3 bases and J gave up 8 bases, with 5 bases separating them. From germline, CDR1 is SNHLY and CDR2 FYNNEI.

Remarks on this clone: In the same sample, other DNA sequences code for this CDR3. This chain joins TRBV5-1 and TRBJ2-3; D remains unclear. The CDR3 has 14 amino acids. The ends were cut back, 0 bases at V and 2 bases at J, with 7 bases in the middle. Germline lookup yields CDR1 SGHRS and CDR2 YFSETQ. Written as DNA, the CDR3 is TGCGCCAGCAGCTTGGATAGCCTCACAGATACGCAGTATTTT. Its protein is CASSLDSLTDTQYF.

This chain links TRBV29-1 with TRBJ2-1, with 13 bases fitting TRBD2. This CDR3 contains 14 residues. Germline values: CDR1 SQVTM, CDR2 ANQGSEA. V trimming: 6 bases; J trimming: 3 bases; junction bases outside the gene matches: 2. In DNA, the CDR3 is TGCAGCGTCGGGACTAGCGGGAACTACAATGAGCAGTTCTTC. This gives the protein CSVGTSGNYNEQFF.

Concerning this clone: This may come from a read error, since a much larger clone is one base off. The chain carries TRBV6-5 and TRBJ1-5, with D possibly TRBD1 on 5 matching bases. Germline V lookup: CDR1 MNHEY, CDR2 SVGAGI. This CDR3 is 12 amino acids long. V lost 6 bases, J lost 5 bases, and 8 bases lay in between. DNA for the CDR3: TGTGCCAGCAGGAGGGGTGATCAGCCCCAGCATTTT. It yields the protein CASRRGDQPQHF.

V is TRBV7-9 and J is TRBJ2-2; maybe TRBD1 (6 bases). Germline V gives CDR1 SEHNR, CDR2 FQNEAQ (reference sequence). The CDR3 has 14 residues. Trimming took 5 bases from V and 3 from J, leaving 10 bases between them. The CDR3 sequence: CASSTQGYTGELFF. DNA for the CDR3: TGTGCCAGCAGCACCCAGGGGTACACCGGGGAGCTGTTTTTT.

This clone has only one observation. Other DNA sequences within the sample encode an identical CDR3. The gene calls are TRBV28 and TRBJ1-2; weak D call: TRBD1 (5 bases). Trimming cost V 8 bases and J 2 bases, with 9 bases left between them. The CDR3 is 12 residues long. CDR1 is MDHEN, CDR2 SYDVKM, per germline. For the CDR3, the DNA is TGTGCCAGCTCAGGGCCCAACTATGGCTACACCTTC. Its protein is CASSGPNYGYTF.

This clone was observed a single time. The CDR3 coding sequence is TGTGCCAGCAGCCTCGGGGTTCGGTCTAATGAAAAACTGTTTTTT. Its protein product is CASSLGVRSNEKLFF. The J gene is TRBJ1-4, the V gene TRBV27; D ambiguous. Germline V CDR1 and CDR2: MNHEY, SMNVEV (reference sequence). The CDR3 sequence is 15 residues long. Trimming removed 6 bases at V and 3 bases at J, with 14 bases between.

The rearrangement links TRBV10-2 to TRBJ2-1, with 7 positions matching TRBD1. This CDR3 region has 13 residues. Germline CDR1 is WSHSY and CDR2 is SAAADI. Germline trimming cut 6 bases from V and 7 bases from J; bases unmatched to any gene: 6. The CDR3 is CASRRQGKNEQFF. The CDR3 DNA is TGCGCCAGCAGACGACAGGGTAAAAATGAGCAGTTCTTC.